The sequence of this T cell receptor beta chain was determined in a study of Ad26.COV2.S vaccination and SARS-CoV-2 variants. Study context: Trial arm assignment for the donor was COV1001 Ad26.COV2.S.

Treatment described: 15 to 20 received Ad26.COV2.S at low or high dose, single or two shots; five or six received placebo; per-sample allocation not given. Specimen acquisition occurred on day 63 following the initial vaccine or placebo injection. An adult aged 18-55 years in Boston served as the donor. A word on this clone: Its target is not known.

The CDR3 runs 14 residues. The V segment lost 4 bases and the J segment 3 bases; nucleotides outside the gene matches: 5. Germline V gene sequence: CDR1 PRHDT, CDR2 FYEKMQ (reference sequence). General study results and limits: Substantial breadth was reportedly displayed by spike-specific CD8+ and CD4+ T cell responses after vaccination.

The data were produced by immunoSEQ multiplex PCR, yet TCRdb's version contains in-frame clones alone and is incomplete. Among about 350,000 clones, 70% to 90% were seen once, and the ten largest hold roughly 3.1%. Sequenced here: peripheral blood, sampled in a trial of Ad26.COV2.S vaccine versus placebo. This sequence originates from a person aged 18-60 years who received the Ad26.COV2.S COVID-19 vaccine or a placebo. The gene calls are TRBV13 and TRBJ1-1; 7 nucleotides match TRBD1. CDR3 coding DNA: TGTGCCAGCAGCTCCCCAGGGGGGTACACTGAAGCTTTCTTT. Its protein is CASSSPGGYTEAFF.